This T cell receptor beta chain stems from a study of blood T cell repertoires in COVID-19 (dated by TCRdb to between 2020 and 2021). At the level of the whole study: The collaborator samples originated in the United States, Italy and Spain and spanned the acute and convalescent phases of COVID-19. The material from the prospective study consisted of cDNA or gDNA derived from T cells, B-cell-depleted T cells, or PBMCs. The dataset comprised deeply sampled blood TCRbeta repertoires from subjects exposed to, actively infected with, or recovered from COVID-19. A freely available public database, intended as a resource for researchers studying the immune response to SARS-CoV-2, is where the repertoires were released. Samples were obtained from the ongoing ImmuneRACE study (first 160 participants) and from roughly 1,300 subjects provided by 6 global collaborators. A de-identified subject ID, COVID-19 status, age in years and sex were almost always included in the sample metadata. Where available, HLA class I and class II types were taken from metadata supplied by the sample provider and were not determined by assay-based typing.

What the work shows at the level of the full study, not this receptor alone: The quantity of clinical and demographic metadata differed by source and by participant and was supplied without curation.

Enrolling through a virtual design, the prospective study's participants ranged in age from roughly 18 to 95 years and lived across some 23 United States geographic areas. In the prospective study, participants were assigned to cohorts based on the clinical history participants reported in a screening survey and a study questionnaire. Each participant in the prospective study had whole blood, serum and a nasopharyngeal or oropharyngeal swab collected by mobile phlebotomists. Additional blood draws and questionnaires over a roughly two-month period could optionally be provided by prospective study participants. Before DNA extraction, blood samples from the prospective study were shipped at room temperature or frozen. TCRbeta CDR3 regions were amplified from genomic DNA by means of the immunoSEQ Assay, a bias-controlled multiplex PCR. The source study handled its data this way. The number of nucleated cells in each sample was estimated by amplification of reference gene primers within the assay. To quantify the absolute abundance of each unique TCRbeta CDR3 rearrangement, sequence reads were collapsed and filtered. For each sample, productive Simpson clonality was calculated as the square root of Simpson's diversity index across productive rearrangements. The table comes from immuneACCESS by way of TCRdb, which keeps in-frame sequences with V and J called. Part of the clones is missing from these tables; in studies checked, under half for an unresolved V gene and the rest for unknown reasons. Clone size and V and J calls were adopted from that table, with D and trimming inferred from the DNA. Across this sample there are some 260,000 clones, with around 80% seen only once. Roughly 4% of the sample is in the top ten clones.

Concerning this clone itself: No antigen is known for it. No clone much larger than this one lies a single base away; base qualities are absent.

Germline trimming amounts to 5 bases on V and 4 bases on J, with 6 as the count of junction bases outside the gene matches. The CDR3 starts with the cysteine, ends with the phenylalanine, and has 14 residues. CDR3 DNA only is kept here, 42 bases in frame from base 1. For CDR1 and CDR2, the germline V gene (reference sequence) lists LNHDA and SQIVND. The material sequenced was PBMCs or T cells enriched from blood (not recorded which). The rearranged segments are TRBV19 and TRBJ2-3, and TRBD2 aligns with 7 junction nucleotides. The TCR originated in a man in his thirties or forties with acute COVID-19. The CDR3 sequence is CASSPGGSADTQYF. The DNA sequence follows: TGTGCCAGTAGTCCGGGCGGGAGCGCAGATACGCAGTATTTT. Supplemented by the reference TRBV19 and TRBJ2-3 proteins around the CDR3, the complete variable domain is DGGITQSPKYLFRKEGQNVTLSCEQNLNHDAMYWYRQDPGQGLRLIYYSQIVNDFQKGDIAEGYSVSREKKESFPLTVTSAQKNPTAFYLCASSPGGSADTQYFGPGTRLTVL.